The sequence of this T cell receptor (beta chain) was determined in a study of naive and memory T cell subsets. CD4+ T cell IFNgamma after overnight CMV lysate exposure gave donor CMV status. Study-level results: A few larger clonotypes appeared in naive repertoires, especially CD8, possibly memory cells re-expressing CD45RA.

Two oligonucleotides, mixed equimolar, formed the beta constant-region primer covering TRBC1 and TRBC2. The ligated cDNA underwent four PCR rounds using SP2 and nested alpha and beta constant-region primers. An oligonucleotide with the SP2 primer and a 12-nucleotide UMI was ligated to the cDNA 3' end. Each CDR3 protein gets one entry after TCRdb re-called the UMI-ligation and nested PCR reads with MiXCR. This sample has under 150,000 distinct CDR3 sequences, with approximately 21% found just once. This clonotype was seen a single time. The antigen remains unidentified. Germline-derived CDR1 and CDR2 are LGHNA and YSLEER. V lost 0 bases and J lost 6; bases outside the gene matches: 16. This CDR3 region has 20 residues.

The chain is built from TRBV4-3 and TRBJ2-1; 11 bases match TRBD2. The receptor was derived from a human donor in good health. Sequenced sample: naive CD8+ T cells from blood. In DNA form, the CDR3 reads TGCGCCAGCAGCCAAGATCTGATAGCGGGAGGGCCCGTTCGACGCAATGAGCAGTTCTTC. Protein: CASSQDLIAGGPVRRNEQFF.